The present TCR beta chain was sequenced within a study of OX40 agonist ivuxolimab in advanced cancers. The method was immunoSEQ multiplex PCR; TCRdb's version includes in-frame clones alone and lacks a portion of them. The sample records over 100,000 clones, 80% to 90% being singletons. V trimming: 5 bases; J trimming: 0 bases; junction bases outside the gene matches: 11. CDR3 length: 18 residues. Germline CDR1 SGHTA, CDR2 FQGNSA. Sequenced here: CD4+ or CD8+ T cells sorted from blood, sampled in a trial of the OX40 agonist ivuxolimab. This receptor was obtained from an adult with an advanced solid tumor such as melanoma, head and neck, liver or kidney cancer. The rearrangement links TRBV7-2 to TRBJ2-7, with 12 bases aligning to TRBD1. CDR3 bases: TGTGCCAGCAGCCTCCGGGACAGGGGGCCCAAAAGCTCCTACGAGCAGTACTTC. This sequence encodes CASSLRDRGPKSSYEQYF.